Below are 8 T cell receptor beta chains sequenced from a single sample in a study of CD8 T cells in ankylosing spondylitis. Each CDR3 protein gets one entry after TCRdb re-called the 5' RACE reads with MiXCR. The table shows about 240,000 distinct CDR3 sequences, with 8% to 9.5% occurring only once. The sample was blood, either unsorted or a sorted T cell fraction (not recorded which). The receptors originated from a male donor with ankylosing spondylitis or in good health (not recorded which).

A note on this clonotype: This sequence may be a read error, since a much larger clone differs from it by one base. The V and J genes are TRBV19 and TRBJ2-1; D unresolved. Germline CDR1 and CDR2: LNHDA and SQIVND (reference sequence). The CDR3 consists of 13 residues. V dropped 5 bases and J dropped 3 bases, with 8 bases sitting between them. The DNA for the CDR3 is TGTGCCAGTAGTCCGGTCCTCTACAATGAGCAGTTCTTC. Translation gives CASSPVLYNEQFF.

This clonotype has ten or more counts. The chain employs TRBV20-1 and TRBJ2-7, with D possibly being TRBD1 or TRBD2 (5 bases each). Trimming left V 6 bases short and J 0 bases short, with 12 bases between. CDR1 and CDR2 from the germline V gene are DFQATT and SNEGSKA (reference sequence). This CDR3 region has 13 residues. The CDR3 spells CSARDGSSYEQYF. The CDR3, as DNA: TGCAGTGCAAGGGACGGCAGCTCCTACGAGCAGTACTTC.

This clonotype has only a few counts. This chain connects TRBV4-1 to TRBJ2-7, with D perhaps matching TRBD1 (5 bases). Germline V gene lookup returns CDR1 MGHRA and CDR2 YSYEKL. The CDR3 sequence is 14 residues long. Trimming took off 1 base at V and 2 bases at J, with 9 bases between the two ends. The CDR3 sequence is CASSQGDRPYEQYF. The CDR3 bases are TGCGCCAGCAGCCAAGGTGACAGACCCTACGAGCAGTACTTC.

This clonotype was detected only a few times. CDR3 in DNA: TGTGCCAGCAGCGGTCCGGGACTAGCGGGAGATGTGCAGTTCTTC. Encoded protein: CASSGPGLAGDVQFF. The rearrangement joins TRBV9 to TRBJ2-1, with 14 bases identical to TRBD2. The CDR3 loop spans 15 amino acids. V shed 3 bases, J shed 12 bases, and the junction held 8 bases outside the gene matches. Per germline, CDR1 SGDLS and CDR2 YYNGEE.

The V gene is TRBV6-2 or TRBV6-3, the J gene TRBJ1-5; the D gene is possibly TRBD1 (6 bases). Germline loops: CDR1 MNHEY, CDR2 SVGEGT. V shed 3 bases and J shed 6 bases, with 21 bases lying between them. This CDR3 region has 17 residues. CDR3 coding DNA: TGTGCCAGCAGTTATTCCTTGGCGGGGGGCTCGAGTCAGCCCCAGCATTTT. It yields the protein CASSYSLAGGSSQPQHF.

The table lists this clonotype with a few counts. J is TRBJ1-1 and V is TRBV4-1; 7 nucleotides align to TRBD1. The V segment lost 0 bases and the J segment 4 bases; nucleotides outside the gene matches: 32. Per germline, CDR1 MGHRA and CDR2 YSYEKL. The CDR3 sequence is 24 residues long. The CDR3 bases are TGCGCCAGCAGCCAAGATATAGGGGGGACGGCACGATCCTTTTTTCAGGGGGGTACCACTGAAGCTTTCTTT. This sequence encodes CASSQDIGGTARSFFQGGTTEAFF.

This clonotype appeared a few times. This CDR3 is CSARTGSLEKLFF. The CDR3 DNA is TGCAGTGCTAGGACGGGTAGTCTGGAAAAACTGTTTTTT. The rearrangement links TRBV20-1 to TRBJ1-4; no firm D call. The germline CDR1 and CDR2 sequences are DFQATT and SNEGSKA (reference sequence). The CDR3 is 13 amino acids. V was cut by 3 bases and J by 8 bases, with 13 bases left in between.

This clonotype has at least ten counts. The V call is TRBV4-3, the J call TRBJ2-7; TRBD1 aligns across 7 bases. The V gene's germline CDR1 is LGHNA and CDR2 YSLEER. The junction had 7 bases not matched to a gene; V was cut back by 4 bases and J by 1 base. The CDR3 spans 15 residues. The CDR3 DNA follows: TGCGCCAGCAGCCGATTGACAGGGTCGTCCTACGAGCAGTACTTC. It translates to CASSRLTGSSYEQYF.